The rows below give T cell receptor beta chains drawn from one sample of a study of cytomegalovirus exposure and HLA in healthy donors. Method: immunoSEQ multiplex PCR; TCRdb's copy keeps in-frame clones and lacks some. The table lists about 140,000 clones, approximately 79% of them singletons. Sample: PBMCs. The receptors stem from a woman between 50 and 59 years old in good health and CMV-seropositive. Each CDR3 is given without its conserved first and last residue. D genes are given only for firm matches.

CDR3aa,v_gene,j_gene,d_gene,len
SVVISGTRTQY,TRBV29-1,TRBJ2-5,.,11
ASSLQGNVGHGYT,TRBV11-2,TRBJ1-2,.,13
ASSYSSRGGEAF,TRBV6-5,TRBJ1-1,.,12
ASSLRQGASEQF,TRBV4-1,TRBJ2-1,TRBD1,12
ASSQDRGRGEQY,TRBV2,TRBJ2-7,TRBD1,12
ASSLGGGQETQY,TRBV28,TRBJ2-5,TRBD2,12
ASSDWRAEAF,TRBV2,TRBJ1-1,.,10
ASSQDRGPGQY,TRBV6-5,TRBJ2-7,TRBD1,11
ASSDRISGEETQY,TRBV2,TRBJ2-5,TRBD2,13
ASSSTEGSYGYT,TRBV11-2,TRBJ1-2,.,12
ASSLGQGWRNEQY,TRBV7-2,TRBJ2-7,TRBD1,13
ASSPPGQGAANEKLF,TRBV28,TRBJ1-4,TRBD1,15
ASSLDRVAYEQY,TRBV11-2,TRBJ2-7,.,12
ASSENRGLNTEAF,TRBV6-1,TRBJ1-1,.,13
AWTLRGASNQPQH,TRBV30,TRBJ1-5,.,13
ASSLLAGGRQY,TRBV5-1,TRBJ2-7,TRBD2,11
ASSTQGTNSPLH,TRBV6-1,TRBJ1-6,.,12
ASSVGQGRSYEQY,TRBV5-1,TRBJ2-7,TRBD1,13
ASSYYGRVNTEAF,TRBV6-5,TRBJ1-1,.,13
ASSPQNRGAETQY,TRBV9,TRBJ2-5,TRBD1,13
ASSSRGGGFTDTQY,TRBV5-1,TRBJ2-3,TRBD2,14
ASSPGSGYQETQY,TRBV5-8,TRBJ2-5,.,13
ASNARATNEKLF,TRBV19,TRBJ1-4,.,12
ASSLYSGGDTDTQY,TRBV7-3,TRBJ2-3,TRBD2,14
ASSLIKSGTGRRGGNQPQH,TRBV4-3,TRBJ1-5,TRBD1,19
AWSPRGLQETQY,TRBV30,TRBJ2-5,.,12
ASSGLNKETQY,TRBV7-2,TRBJ2-5,.,11
ASSRDRDSPLH,TRBV18,TRBJ1-6,TRBD1,11
ATSRTGLAGGGETQY,TRBV15,TRBJ2-5,TRBD2,15
ASSPAGRYNEQF,TRBV11-3,TRBJ2-1,.,12
ASSRGGVTGELF,TRBV6-6,TRBJ2-2,.,12
ASSVGQGPNSPLH,TRBV7-3,TRBJ1-6,.,13
ASSLSTGENGYT,TRBV7-6,TRBJ1-2,TRBD1,12